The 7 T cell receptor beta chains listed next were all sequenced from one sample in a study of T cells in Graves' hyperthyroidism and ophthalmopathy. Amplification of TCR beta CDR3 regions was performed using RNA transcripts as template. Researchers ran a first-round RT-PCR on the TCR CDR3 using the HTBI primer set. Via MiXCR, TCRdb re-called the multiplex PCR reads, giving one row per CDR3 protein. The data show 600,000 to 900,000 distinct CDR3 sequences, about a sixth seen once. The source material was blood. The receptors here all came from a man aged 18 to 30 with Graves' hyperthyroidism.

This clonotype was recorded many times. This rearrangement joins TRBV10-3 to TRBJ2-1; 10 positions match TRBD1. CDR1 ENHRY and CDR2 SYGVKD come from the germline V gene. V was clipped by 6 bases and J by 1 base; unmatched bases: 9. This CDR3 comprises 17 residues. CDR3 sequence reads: CAISGQGESKSYNEQFF. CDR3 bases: TGTGCCATCAGCGGACAGGGGGAATCCAAGTCCTACAATGAGCAGTTCTTC.

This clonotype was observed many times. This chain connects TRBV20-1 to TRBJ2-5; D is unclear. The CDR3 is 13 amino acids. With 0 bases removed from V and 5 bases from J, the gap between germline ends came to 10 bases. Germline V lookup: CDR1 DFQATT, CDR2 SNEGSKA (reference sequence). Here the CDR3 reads CSARESPGETQYF. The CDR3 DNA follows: TGCAGTGCTAGAGAAAGTCCCGGGGAGACCCAGTACTTC.

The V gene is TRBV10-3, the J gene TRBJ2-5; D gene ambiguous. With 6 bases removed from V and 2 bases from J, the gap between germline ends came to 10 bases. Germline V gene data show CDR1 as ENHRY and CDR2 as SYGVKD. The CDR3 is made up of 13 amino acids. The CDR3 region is CAIRDVGQETQYF. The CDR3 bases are TGTGCCATCAGAGACGTTGGACAAGAGACCCAGTACTTC.

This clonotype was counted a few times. The CDR3 DNA reads as TGCAGTGCTGATGACAATGCGAACACCGGGGAGCTGTTTTTT. Translated: CSADDNANTGELFF. This sequence joins TRBV20-1 and TRBJ2-2; D is unresolved. Germline CDR1 and CDR2: DFQATT and SNEGSKA (reference sequence). V was trimmed by 5 bases and J by 0 bases, leaving 10 bases between them. The CDR3 contains 14 residues.

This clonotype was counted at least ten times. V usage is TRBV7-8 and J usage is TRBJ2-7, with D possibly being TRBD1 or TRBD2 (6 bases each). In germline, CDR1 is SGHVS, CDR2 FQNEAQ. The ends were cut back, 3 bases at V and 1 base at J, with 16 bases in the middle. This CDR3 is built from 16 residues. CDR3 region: CASSLGVPGASYEQYF. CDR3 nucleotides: TGTGCCAGCAGCTTGGGGGTGCCGGGGGCATCCTACGAGCAGTACTTC.

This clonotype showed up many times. The CDR3 sequence: CASNRQGRPAYNEQFF. CDR3 sequence (DNA): TGTGCCAGCAACCGACAGGGCCGTCCGGCTTACAATGAGCAGTTCTTC. The chain combines TRBV28 with TRBJ2-1, with 7 bases fitting TRBD1. In germline, CDR1 is MDHEN, CDR2 SYDVKM. V trimming: 7 bases; J trimming: 4 bases; junction bases outside the gene matches: 13. This CDR3 has 16 amino acids.

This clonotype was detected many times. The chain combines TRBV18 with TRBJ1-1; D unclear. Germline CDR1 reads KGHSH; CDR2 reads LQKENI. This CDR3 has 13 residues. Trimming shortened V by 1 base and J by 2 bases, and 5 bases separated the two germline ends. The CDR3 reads CASSPRENTEAFF. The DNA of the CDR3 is TGTGCCAGCTCACCACGAGAAAACACTGAAGCTTTCTTT.